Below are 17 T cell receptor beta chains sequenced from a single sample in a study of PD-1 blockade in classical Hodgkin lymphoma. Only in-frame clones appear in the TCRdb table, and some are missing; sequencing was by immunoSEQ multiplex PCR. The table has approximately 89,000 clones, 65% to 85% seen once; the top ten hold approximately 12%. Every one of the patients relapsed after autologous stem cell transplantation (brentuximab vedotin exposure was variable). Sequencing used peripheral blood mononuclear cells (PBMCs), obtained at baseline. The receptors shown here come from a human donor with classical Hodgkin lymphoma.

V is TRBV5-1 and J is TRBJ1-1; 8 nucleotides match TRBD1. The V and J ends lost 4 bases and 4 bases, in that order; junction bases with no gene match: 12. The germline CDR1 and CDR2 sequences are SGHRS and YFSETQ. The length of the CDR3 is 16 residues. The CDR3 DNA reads TGCGCCAGCAGCCCCGCTCCAGGGGGCGCAGGCACTGAAGCTTTCTTT. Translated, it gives CASSPAPGGAGTEAFF.

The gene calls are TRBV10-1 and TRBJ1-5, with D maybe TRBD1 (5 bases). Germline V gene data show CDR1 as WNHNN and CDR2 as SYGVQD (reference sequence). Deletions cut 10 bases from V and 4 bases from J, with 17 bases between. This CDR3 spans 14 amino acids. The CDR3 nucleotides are TGCGCCATGACCGACATGGACAAAAATCAGCCCCAGCATTTT. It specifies CAMTDMDKNQPQHF.

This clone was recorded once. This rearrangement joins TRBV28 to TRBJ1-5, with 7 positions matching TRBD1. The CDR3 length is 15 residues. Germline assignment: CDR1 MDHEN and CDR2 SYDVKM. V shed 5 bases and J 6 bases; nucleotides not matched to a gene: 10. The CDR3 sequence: CASSIYRGPRQPQHF. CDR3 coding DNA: TGTGCCAGCAGTATCTACAGGGGCCCGCGTCAGCCCCAGCATTTT.

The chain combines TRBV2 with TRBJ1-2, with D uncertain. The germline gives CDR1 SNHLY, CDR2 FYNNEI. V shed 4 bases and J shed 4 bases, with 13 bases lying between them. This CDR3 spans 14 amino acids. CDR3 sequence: CASSVMETTYGYTF. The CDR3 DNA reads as TGTGCCAGCAGTGTGATGGAAACCACCTATGGCTACACCTTC.

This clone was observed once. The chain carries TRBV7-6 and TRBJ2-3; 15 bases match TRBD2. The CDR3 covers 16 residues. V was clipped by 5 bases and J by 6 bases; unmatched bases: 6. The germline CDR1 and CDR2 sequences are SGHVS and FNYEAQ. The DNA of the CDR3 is TGTGCCAGCAGCCAAGGACTAGCGGGAGGGTCCGATACGCAGTATTTT. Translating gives CASSQGLAGGSDTQYF.

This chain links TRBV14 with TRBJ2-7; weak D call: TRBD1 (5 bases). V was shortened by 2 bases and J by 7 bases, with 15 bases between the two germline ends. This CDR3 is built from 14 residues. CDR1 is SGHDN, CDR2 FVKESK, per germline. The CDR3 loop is CASSQIRARGEQYF. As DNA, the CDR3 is TGTGCCAGCAGCCAAATCAGGGCCCGTGGGGAGCAGTACTTC.

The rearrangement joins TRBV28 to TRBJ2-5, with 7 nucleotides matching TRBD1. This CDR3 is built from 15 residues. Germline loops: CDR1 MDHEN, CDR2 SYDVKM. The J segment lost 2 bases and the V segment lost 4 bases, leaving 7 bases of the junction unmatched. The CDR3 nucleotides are TGTGCCAGCAGTTCACCGGGACAGAAACAAGAGACCCAGTACTTC. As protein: CASSSPGQKQETQYF.

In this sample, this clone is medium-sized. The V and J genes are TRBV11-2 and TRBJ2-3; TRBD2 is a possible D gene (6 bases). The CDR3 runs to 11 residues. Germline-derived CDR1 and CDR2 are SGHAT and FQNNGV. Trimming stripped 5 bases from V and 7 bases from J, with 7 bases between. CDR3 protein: CASSRGYTQYF. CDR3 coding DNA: TGTGCCAGCAGCCGGGGGTATACGCAGTATTTT. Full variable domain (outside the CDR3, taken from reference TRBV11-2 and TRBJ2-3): EAGVAQSPRYKIIEKRQSVAFWCNPISGHATLYWYQQILGQGPKLLIQFQNNGVVDDSQLPKDRFSAERLKGVDSTLKIQPAKLEDSAVYLCASSRGYTQYFGPGTRLTVL.

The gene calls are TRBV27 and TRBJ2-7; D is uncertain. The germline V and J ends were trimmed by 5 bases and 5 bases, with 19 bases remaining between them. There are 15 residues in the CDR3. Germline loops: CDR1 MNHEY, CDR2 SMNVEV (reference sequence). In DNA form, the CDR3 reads TGTGCCAGCAGTCTTAAGCGTCCATATGGGGACGAGCAGTACTTC. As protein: CASSLKRPYGDEQYF.

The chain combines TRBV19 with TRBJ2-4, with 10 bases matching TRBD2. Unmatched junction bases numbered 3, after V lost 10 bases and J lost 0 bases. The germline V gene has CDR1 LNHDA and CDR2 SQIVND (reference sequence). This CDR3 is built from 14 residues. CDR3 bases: TGTGCCACGAGACTAGCGGGAGCCAAAAACATTCAGTACTTC. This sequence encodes CATRLAGAKNIQYF.

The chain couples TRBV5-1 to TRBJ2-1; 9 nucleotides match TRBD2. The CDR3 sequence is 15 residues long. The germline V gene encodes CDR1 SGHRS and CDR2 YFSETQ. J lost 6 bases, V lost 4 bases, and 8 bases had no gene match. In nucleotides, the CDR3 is TGCGCCAGCAGCACCTACGGGACTAGCCTCAATGAGCAGTTCTTC. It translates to CASSTYGTSLNEQFF.

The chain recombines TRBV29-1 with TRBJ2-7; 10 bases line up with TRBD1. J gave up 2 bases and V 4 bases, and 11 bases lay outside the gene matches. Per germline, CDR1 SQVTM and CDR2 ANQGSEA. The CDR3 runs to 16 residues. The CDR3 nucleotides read TGCAGCGTTGGGGCTCGAAGGGGGACAGGGGCCTACGAGCAGTACTTC. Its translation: CSVGARRGTGAYEQYF.

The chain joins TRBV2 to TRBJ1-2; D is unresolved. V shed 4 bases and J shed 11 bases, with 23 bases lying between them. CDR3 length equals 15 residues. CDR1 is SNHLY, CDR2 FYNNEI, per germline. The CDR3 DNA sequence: TGTGCCAGCAGTGGTGGAGGATCCTTGGGAGAGAGGTACACCTTC. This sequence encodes CASSGGGSLGERYTF. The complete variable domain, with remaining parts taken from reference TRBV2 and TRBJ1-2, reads EPEVTQTPSHQVTQMGQEVILRCVPISNHLYFYWYRQILGQKVEFLVSFYNNEISEKSEIFDDQFSVERPDGSNFTLKIRSTKLEDSAMYFCASSGGGSLGERYTFGSGTRLTVV.

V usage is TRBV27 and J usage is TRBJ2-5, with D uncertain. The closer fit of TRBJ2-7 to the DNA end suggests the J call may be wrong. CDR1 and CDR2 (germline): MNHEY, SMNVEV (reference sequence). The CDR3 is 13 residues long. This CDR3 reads CASSLSVPSEQYF. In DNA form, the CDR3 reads TGTGCCAGCAGTTTATCGGTCCCGTCCGAGCAGTACTTC.

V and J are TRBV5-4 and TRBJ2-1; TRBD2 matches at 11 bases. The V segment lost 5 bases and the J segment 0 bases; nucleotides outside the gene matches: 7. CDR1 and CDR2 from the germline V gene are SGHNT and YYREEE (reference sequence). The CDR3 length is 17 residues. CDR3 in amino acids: CASSLAGGGPSYNEQFF. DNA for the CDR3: TGTGCCAGCAGTTTAGCGGGAGGGGGCCCCTCCTACAATGAGCAGTTCTTC.

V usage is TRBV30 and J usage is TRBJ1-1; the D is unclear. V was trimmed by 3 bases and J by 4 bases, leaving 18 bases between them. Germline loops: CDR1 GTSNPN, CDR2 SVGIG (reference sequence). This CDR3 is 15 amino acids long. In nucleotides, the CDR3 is TGTGCCTGGAGCCGGGTGAGGGTCCCGGGCACTGAAGCTTTCTTT. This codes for CAWSRVRVPGTEAFF.

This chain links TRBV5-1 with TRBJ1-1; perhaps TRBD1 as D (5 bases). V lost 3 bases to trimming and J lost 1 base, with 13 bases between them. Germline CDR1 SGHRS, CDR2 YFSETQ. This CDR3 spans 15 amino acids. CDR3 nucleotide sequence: TGCGCCAGCAGCTCGGGGGGATCGGAGAACACTGAAGCTTTCTTT. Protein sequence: CASSSGGSENTEAFF.